The 3 T cell receptor beta chains below come from one sample, sequenced in a study of blood T cell repertoires in COVID-19. Sequenced by immunoSEQ multiplex PCR; TCRdb stores in-frame clones only, minus some. The sample has about 68,000 clones, 80% seen once. Sequencing was performed on peripheral blood. Source of these receptors: a human donor in a cohort sampled during active COVID-19.

The rearrangement joins TRBV4-1 to TRBJ1-1, with D maybe TRBD1 (5 bases). The germline V gene encodes CDR1 MGHRA and CDR2 YSYEKL. This CDR3 is 15 amino acids long. Trimming took off 5 bases at V and 1 base at J, with 14 bases between the two ends. The CDR3 DNA is TGCGCCAGCAGCTTAAGGCCCGGACAGAACACTGAAGCTTTCTTT. This gives the protein CASSLRPGQNTEAFF.

The chain joins TRBV21-1 to TRBJ1-4; TRBD1 is the table's D call and was not checked against the DNA. TRBV21-1 is given as a pseudogene. This CDR3 spans 17 amino acids. The CDR3 is CASSKVPAGKTNEKLFF. The CDR3 nucleotides read TGTGCCAGCAGCAAAGTTCCTGCAGGGAAAACTAATGAAAAACTGTTTTTT.

V usage is TRBV6-5 and J usage is TRBJ1-2; 9 nucleotides match TRBD1. Germline values: CDR1 MNHEY, CDR2 SVGAGI. This CDR3 contains 14 residues. Trimming at V came to 3 bases and at J to 6 bases, leaving 5 bases not matched to a gene. CDR3 sequence (DNA): TGTGCCAGCAGTTATAGGACAGGGGAAAATGGCTACACCTTC. This gives the protein CASSYRTGENGYTF.